These 19 T cell receptor beta chains were sequenced from one sample in a study of T cell repertoires in cytomegalovirus infection. TCRdb analysed the reads with MiXCR anew, one entry per CDR3 protein. Here the sample spans hundreds of thousands of distinct CDR3 sequences, roughly 15% being singletons. The material sequenced was PBMCs. Receptors originate from a human donor in good health (CMV status not recorded). Some clones in this sample may be carry-over from other donors' samples.

The rearrangement joins TRBV20-1 to TRBJ2-3; the D gene is possibly TRBD2 (5 bases). Trimming took off 1 base at V and 5 bases at J, with 7 bases between the two ends. CDR1 and CDR2 from the germline V gene are DFQATT and SNEGSKA (reference sequence). The CDR3 length is 12 residues. In DNA, the CDR3 is TGCAGTGCTAGAGTAGGGAGAGATACGCAGTATTTT. Amino acid sequence: CSARVGRDTQYF.

This clonotype has a handful of counts. V and J are TRBV20-1 and TRBJ2-7, with D maybe TRBD1 (5 bases). V was pared by 3 bases and J by 7 bases, with 13 bases between. This CDR3 is built from 12 residues. Germline V CDR1 and CDR2: DFQATT, SNEGSKA (reference sequence). This CDR3 is CSASQPGSEQYF. The CDR3 DNA reads as TGCAGTGCTAGCCAGCCAGGGTCTGAGCAGTACTTC.

This clonotype was seen a few times. The J gene is TRBJ1-1, the V gene TRBV12-3 or TRBV12-4, with D uncertain. This CDR3 has 13 amino acids. V lost 2 bases to trimming and J lost 1 base, with 5 bases between them. The CDR3 region has the DNA TGTGCCAGCAGTTTACTTAAGAACACTGAAGCTTTCTTT. Translation gives CASSLLKNTEAFF.

This clonotype showed up many times. This chain joins TRBV7-2 and TRBJ2-7, with TRBD1 as a possible D gene (5 bases). CDR1 SGHTA and CDR2 FQGNSA come from the germline V gene. V lost 6 bases to trimming and J lost 6 bases, with 9 bases between them. This CDR3 contains 11 residues. The CDR3: CASRQTGEQYF. CDR3 DNA sequence: TGTGCCAGCAGACAAACAGGCGAGCAGTACTTC.

This clonotype showed up just a few times. V is TRBV20-1 and J is TRBJ2-7; weak D call: TRBD1 (6 bases). The ends were cut back, 3 bases at V and 0 bases at J, with 18 bases in the middle. This CDR3 is built from 16 residues. CDR1 is DFQATT and CDR2 is SNEGSKA in the germline V gene (reference sequence). The CDR3 coding sequence is TGCAGTGCTAGCAGAATAAACAGGGTCTTCTCCTACGAGCAGTACTTC. Residues: CSASRINRVFSYEQYF.

This clonotype has a count of ten or more. CDR3 residues: CSASRPQGVIGYEQYF. The DNA of the CDR3 is TGCAGTGCTAGTCGCCCCCAGGGGGTAATAGGCTACGAGCAGTACTTC. The chain recombines TRBV20-1 with TRBJ2-7; 7 bases match TRBD1. V trimming: 3 bases; J trimming: 3 bases; junction bases outside the gene matches: 14. This CDR3 has 16 amino acids. Germline assignment: CDR1 DFQATT and CDR2 SNEGSKA (reference sequence).

This clonotype was recorded at least ten times. The chain combines TRBV6-2 or TRBV6-3 with TRBJ2-2, with a tentative D call TRBD1 (5 bases). This CDR3 spans 16 amino acids. Trimming cost V 4 bases and J 6 bases, with 18 bases left between them. The germline CDR1 and CDR2 sequences are MNHEY and SVGEGT. The CDR3 nucleotides are TGTGCCAGCAGTTGGCCAGGGATTGAAATCTCCGGGGAGCTGTTTTTT. It specifies CASSWPGIEISGELFF.

CDR3: CASSIRDFGSYNEQFF. The CDR3 coding sequence is TGTGCCAGTAGCATCAGGGATTTCGGCTCCTACAATGAGCAGTTCTTC. This sequence joins TRBV19 and TRBJ2-1; tentative D call: TRBD1 (5 bases). Trimming cost V 6 bases and J 0 bases, with 15 bases left between them. The CDR3 consists of 16 residues. Germline loops: CDR1 LNHDA, CDR2 SQIVND (reference sequence).

This clonotype showed up just a few times. V is TRBV7-9 and J is TRBJ2-7; maybe TRBD1 (5 bases). Germline values: CDR1 SEHNR, CDR2 FQNEAQ (reference sequence). Trimming left V 4 bases short and J 3 bases short, with 10 bases between. There are 13 residues in the CDR3. The CDR3 here is CASSSDTRYEQYF. The CDR3 region has the DNA TGTGCCAGCAGCTCGGACACTCGCTACGAGCAGTACTTC.

The rearrangement uses TRBV6-1 and TRBJ1-6; tentatively, D is TRBD1 (5 bases). Trimming left V 6 bases short and J 8 bases short, with 20 bases between. The CDR3 sequence is 16 residues long. Germline V gene data show CDR1 as MNHNS and CDR2 as SASEGT. Here the CDR3 DNA reads TGTGCCAGCAGGCGCCGAGCCGGGACGGTTGATTCACCCCTCCACTTT. It is translated as CASRRRAGTVDSPLHF.

The chain employs TRBV28 and TRBJ2-7; 7 nucleotides agree with TRBD1. The V gene end was trimmed by 7 bases and the J gene end by 3 bases; junction bases not matched to a gene: 9. Germline V CDR1 and CDR2: MDHEN, SYDVKM. CDR3 size: 14 residues. Written as DNA, the CDR3 is TGTGCCAGCACCGCCGGGACAGCCTACTACGAGCAGTACTTC. Encoded protein: CASTAGTAYYEQYF. Variable domain in full (rest from reference TRBV28 and TRBJ2-7): DVKVTQSSRYLVKRTGEKVFLECVQDMDHENMFWYRQDPGLGLRLIYFSYDVKMKEKGDIPEGYSVSREKKERFSLILESASTNQTSMYLCASTAGTAYYEQYFGPGTRLTVT.

The V call is TRBV7-2, the J call TRBJ1-2; 8 bases map to TRBD1. J was trimmed by 4 bases and V by 5 bases; bases with no gene match: 6. Per germline, CDR1 SGHTA and CDR2 FQGNSA. CDR3 length equals 14 residues. The CDR3 loop is CASSLVGTGYGYTF. The DNA of the CDR3 is TGTGCCAGCAGCCTCGTTGGGACAGGCTATGGCTACACCTTC. The entire variable domain, with the rest obtained from reference TRBV7-2 and TRBJ1-2, is as follows: GAGVSQSPSNKVTEKGKDVELRCDPISGHTALYWYRQSLGQGLEFLIYFQGNSAPDKSGLPSDRFSAERTGGSVSTLTIQRTQQEDSAVYLCASSLVGTGYGYTFGSGTRLTVV.

This clonotype came up many times. The J gene is TRBJ1-1, the V gene TRBV7-8, with a tentative D call TRBD1 (5 bases). The CDR3 covers 16 residues. From germline, CDR1 is SGHVS and CDR2 FQNEAQ. Trimming shortened V by 5 bases and J by 0 bases, and 16 bases separated the two germline ends. CDR3 DNA sequence: TGTGCCAGCAGCCCCAACTGGGGGGGAGTGAACACTGAAGCTTTCTTT. Residues: CASSPNWGGVNTEAFF.

This sequence joins TRBV19 and TRBJ1-5; no reliable D call. Germline values: CDR1 LNHDA, CDR2 SQIVND (reference sequence). V was shortened by 3 bases and J by 4 bases, with 10 bases between the two germline ends. This CDR3 contains 14 residues. The CDR3 nucleotides read TGTGCCAGTAGTATCCCCAGGACTAATCAGCCCCAGCATTTT. This encodes CASSIPRTNQPQHF.

This clonotype has only a few counts. J is TRBJ2-5 and V is TRBV28; D is unresolved. Germline-derived CDR1 and CDR2 are MDHEN and SYDVKM. The CDR3 loop spans 12 amino acids. Deletions cut 2 bases from V and 7 bases from J, with 8 bases between. Written as DNA, the CDR3 is TGTGCCAGCAGTTTAGCCAAGGGGACCCAGTACTTC. Translating it yields CASSLAKGTQYF.

This clonotype was counted at least ten times. This chain joins TRBV7-9 and TRBJ1-1, with D hard to call. The germline CDR1 and CDR2 sequences are SEHNR and FQNEAQ (reference sequence). Trimming removed 5 bases at V and 4 bases at J, with 11 bases between. This CDR3 region has 13 residues. CDR3 region: CASSPSVVTEAFF. As DNA, the CDR3 is TGTGCCAGCAGCCCTTCTGTGGTCACTGAAGCTTTCTTT.

V and J are TRBV18 and TRBJ2-5; D might be TRBD1 or TRBD2, each matching 5 bases. The CDR3 consists of 15 residues. Trimming removed 1 base from V and 1 base from J, with 10 bases in between. Germline CDR1 and CDR2: KGHSH and LQKENI. CDR3 residues: CASSPRSGAQETQYF. In DNA form, the CDR3 reads TGTGCCAGCTCACCACGTTCCGGGGCCCAAGAGACCCAGTACTTC.

A few counts support this clonotype. This chain joins TRBV27 and TRBJ2-7; D is tentatively TRBD1 or TRBD2 (7 bases each). Per the germline V gene, CDR1 is MNHEY and CDR2 is SMNVEV (reference sequence). CDR3 length equals 14 residues. Trimming took off 8 bases at V and 7 bases at J, with 21 bases between the two ends. CDR3 residues: CASSGGQTILEQYF. As DNA, the CDR3 is TGTGCCAGCTCGGGGGGACAGACCATTTTAGAGCAGTACTTC.

A few counts support this clonotype. Written as DNA, the CDR3 is TGCAGCGTTGAAGATTGGAGGACGAGCCAGGTCGATGGCTACACCTTC. This encodes CSVEDWRTSQVDGYTF. The chain carries TRBV29-1 and TRBJ1-2, with D unresolved. Per germline, CDR1 SQVTM and CDR2 ANQGSEA. This CDR3 is built from 16 residues. Trimming cost V 0 bases and J 6 bases, with 20 bases left between them.